This entry lists 21 T cell receptor beta chains sequenced from one sample in a study of human T cells and chemical hapten exposure. TCRdb fed the RACE reads into MiXCR, producing one record per CDR3 protein. Of some 81,000 distinct CDR3 sequences in the sample, 9.5% to 13% were seen once. Time point noted: patch test 2, 6 weeks after DPC sensitization. Stated treatment: therapeutic diphenylcyclopropenone sensitization with weekly scalp DPC. Material: whole blood, obtained in connection with sensitization to the hapten diphenylcyclopropenone (DPC). The receptors were sampled from a man aged 18 to 29 with alopecia areata. Some clones in this sample may be carry-over from other donors' samples.

This clonotype was picked up a small number of times. The chain links TRBV6-6 to TRBJ2-2; 7 bases fit TRBD1. CDR3 length equals 14 residues. Trimming removed 6 bases from V and 4 bases from J; junction bases left unmatched: 5. Germline loops: CDR1 MNHNY, CDR2 SVGAGI (reference sequence). The CDR3 DNA is TGTGCCAGCAGGAGGGGACAGACCACCGGGGAGCTGTTTTTT. It is translated as CASRRGQTTGELFF.

This clonotype was observed at least ten times. The chain uses TRBV4-3 and TRBJ1-2; tentatively, D is TRBD1 (5 bases). The length of the CDR3 is 14 residues. Trimming pared 3 bases from V and 4 bases from J, leaving 12 bases between. Germline V gene lookup returns CDR1 LGHNA and CDR2 YSLEER. The chain's CDR3 is CASSQAQGPYGYTF. CDR3 nucleotides: TGCGCCAGCAGCCAGGCTCAGGGTCCCTATGGCTACACCTTC.

This chain links TRBV18 with TRBJ1-3; TRBD1 agrees at 9 bases. The CDR3 spans 15 residues. Germline V gives CDR1 KGHSH, CDR2 LQKENI. V shed 3 bases, J shed 2 bases, and the junction held 2 bases outside the gene matches. The CDR3 region has the DNA TGTGCCAGCTCACCCGGGACAGGGACTGGAAACACCATATATTTT. The encoded protein is CASSPGTGTGNTIYF.

There are many counts of this clonotype. V gene TRBV6-6 combines with J gene TRBJ1-5; D is perhaps TRBD1 (5 bases). V gave up 4 bases and J gave up 6 bases, with 13 bases separating them. The germline gives CDR1 MNHNY, CDR2 SVGAGI (reference sequence). This CDR3 comprises 14 residues. This CDR3 reads CASSFRTQGQPQHF. In DNA form, the CDR3 reads TGTGCCAGCAGTTTCAGGACGCAGGGTCAGCCCCAGCATTTT.

This clonotype was counted a few times. J is TRBJ1-2 and V is TRBV15, with D unclear. Per germline, CDR1 LNHNV and CDR2 YYDKDF (reference sequence). The CDR3 is 14 residues long. The V end lost 2 bases, the J end lost 4 bases, and 11 bases lay between the germline ends. The DNA for the CDR3 is TGTGCCACCAGCAGAAAAGACGCCTTCTATGGCTACACCTTC. As protein: CATSRKDAFYGYTF.

This clonotype was picked up many times. The chain recombines TRBV12-3 or TRBV12-4 with TRBJ1-1, with D unclear. The CDR3 runs 13 residues. The V and J ends lost 5 bases and 0 bases respectively, with 7 bases between them. DNA of the CDR3: TGTGCCAGCAGTCTACAGATGAACACTGAAGCTTTCTTT. Protein sequence: CASSLQMNTEAFF.

This clonotype was picked up a small number of times. V usage is TRBV18 and J usage is TRBJ1-5; a weak D match, TRBD1 (5 bases). The V end was cut by 2 bases, the J end by 5 bases, with 10 bases between. Germline CDR1 and CDR2: KGHSH and LQKENI. The length of the CDR3 is 14 residues. Here the CDR3 reads CASSPDQGDQPQHF. DNA for the CDR3: TGTGCCAGCTCACCAGACCAGGGTGATCAGCCCCAGCATTTT. The variable domain in full, with the rest retrieved from reference TRBV18 and TRBJ1-5, is NAGVMQNPRHLVRRRGQEARLRCSPMKGHSHVYWYRQLPEEGLKFMVYLQKENIIDESGMPKERFSAEFPKEGPSILRIQQVVRGDSAAYFCASSPDQGDQPQHFGDGTRLSIL.

This clonotype was observed a handful of times. The genes are TRBV6-2 or TRBV6-3 and TRBJ2-2, with D possibly TRBD1 on 6 matching bases. Germline CDR1 reads MNHEY; CDR2 reads SVGEGT. V lost 6 bases to trimming and J lost 1 base, with 9 bases between them. The CDR3 runs 14 residues. Here the CDR3 reads CASRRQENTGELFF. The CDR3 coding sequence is TGTGCCAGCAGACGACAGGAGAACACCGGGGAGCTGTTTTTT.

This clonotype was recorded a few times. V gene TRBV7-9 combines with J gene TRBJ2-1; 11 nucleotides match TRBD1. V was clipped by 4 bases and J by 6 bases; unmatched bases: 5. The CDR3 spans 15 residues. Looked up from germline, CDR1 is SEHNR and CDR2 is FQNEAQ (reference sequence). CDR3 protein: CASSSGTGGSNEQFF. CDR3 nucleotide sequence: TGTGCCAGCAGCTCCGGGACAGGGGGATCCAATGAGCAGTTCTTC.

This clonotype was observed at least ten times. V usage is TRBV5-4 and J usage is TRBJ2-7; D is perhaps TRBD2 (6 bases). V was pared by 2 bases and J by 6 bases, with 12 bases between. CDR1 and CDR2 from the germline V gene are SGHNT and YYREEE (reference sequence). This CDR3 comprises 13 residues. The CDR3 sequence is CASSFGHGGEQYF. The CDR3 coding sequence is TGTGCCAGCAGCTTTGGACACGGGGGCGAGCAGTACTTC.

This clonotype was counted ten times or more. The genes are TRBV5-1 and TRBJ1-1, with D perhaps matching TRBD1 (5 bases). V was shortened by 1 base and J by 1 base, with 8 bases between the two germline ends. Germline V gene data show CDR1 as SGHRS and CDR2 as YFSETQ. This CDR3 comprises 14 residues. This CDR3 reads CASSLQGRNTEAFF. The CDR3 region has the DNA TGCGCCAGCAGCTTGCAGGGTAGGAACACTGAAGCTTTCTTT.

The gene calls are TRBV13 and TRBJ2-3, with D perhaps being TRBD1 or TRBD2 (6 bases each). The germline V gene encodes CDR1 PRHDT and CDR2 FYEKMQ (reference sequence). Trimming removed 5 bases from V and 4 bases from J, with 19 bases in between. The CDR3 extends over 16 amino acids. The CDR3 spells CASSLQGWRVADTQYF. The CDR3 DNA is TGTGCCAGCAGCCTACAGGGCTGGAGGGTTGCAGATACGCAGTATTTT.

This clonotype appeared a few times. This chain's CDR3 is CASSSGGGAAEAFF. In DNA, the CDR3 is TGTGCCAGCAGCTCGGGGGGCGGCGCGGCTGAAGCTTTCTTT. The gene calls are TRBV7-9 and TRBJ1-1; possible D gene TRBD1, 6 bases. The germline gives CDR1 SEHNR, CDR2 FQNEAQ (reference sequence). The CDR3 has 14 amino acids. V was clipped by 4 bases and J by 6 bases, with 15 bases between them.

The chain joins TRBV9 to TRBJ2-3, with TRBD2 as a possible D gene (6 bases). This CDR3 is built from 13 residues. In germline, CDR1 is SGDLS, CDR2 YYNGEE. Trimming left V 4 bases short and J 5 bases short, with 11 bases between. The CDR3 spells CASSPLGGDTQYF. As DNA, the CDR3 is TGTGCCAGCAGCCCCCTCGGGGGAGATACGCAGTATTTT.

The table lists this clonotype with many counts. The chain has TRBV18 and TRBJ2-7; 8 bases map to TRBD2. The junction had 14 bases not matched to a gene; V was cut back by 4 bases and J by 0 bases. The CDR3 totals 18 residues. Per the germline V gene, CDR1 is KGHSH and CDR2 is LQKENI. CDR3 residues: CASSRRLLAALSSYEQYF. The CDR3 region has the DNA TGTGCCAGCTCACGACGACTACTAGCGGCACTAAGCTCCTACGAGCAGTACTTC.

The gene calls are TRBV9 and TRBJ2-7; D is possibly TRBD1 (6 bases). Trimming stripped 4 bases from V and 2 bases from J, with 13 bases between. Germline V CDR1 and CDR2: SGDLS, YYNGEE. There are 14 residues in the CDR3. The CDR3 DNA follows: TGTGCCAGCAGCCTCGGGACAACGGCCTACGAGCAGTACTTC. It codes for CASSLGTTAYEQYF.

A few counts support this clonotype. The J gene is TRBJ1-2, the V gene TRBV7-9, with D possibly matching TRBD1 (5 bases). This CDR3 contains 13 residues. Trimming removed 5 bases from V and 9 bases from J, with 16 bases in between. Per the germline V gene, CDR1 is SEHNR and CDR2 is FQNEAQ (reference sequence). The CDR3 sequence: CASSPTLGARYTF. As DNA, the CDR3 is TGTGCCAGCAGCCCGACTTTAGGGGCGCGCTACACCTTC.

The chain employs TRBV4-3 and TRBJ2-1, with D possibly TRBD2 on 6 matching bases. V was trimmed by 0 bases and J by 9 bases, leaving 12 bases between them. Germline V gene sequence: CDR1 LGHNA, CDR2 YSLEER. CDR3 length: 14 amino acids. The CDR3 protein is CASSQEAEGGEQFF. The CDR3 DNA reads as TGCGCCAGCAGCCAAGAGGCGGAGGGAGGTGAGCAGTTCTTC.

The chain uses TRBV2 and TRBJ2-4, with D uncertain. The germline gives CDR1 SNHLY, CDR2 FYNNEI. Trimming removed 2 bases from V and 0 bases from J, with 8 bases in between. There are 15 residues in the CDR3. Here the CDR3 reads CASSEPPLAKNIQYF. CDR3 sequence (DNA): TGTGCCAGCAGTGAACCCCCACTAGCCAAAAACATTCAGTACTTC.

This clonotype was observed many times. This sequence joins TRBV18 and TRBJ1-1; D is ambiguous. The CDR3 loop spans 12 amino acids. Germline loops: CDR1 KGHSH, CDR2 LQKENI. V was cut by 3 bases and J by 8 bases, with 10 bases left in between. The CDR3 nucleotides are TGTGCCAGCTCACCCGTGGCAAGAGAAGCTTTCTTT. Its translation is CASSPVAREAFF.

The chain couples TRBV4-2 to TRBJ2-1; TRBD1 agrees at 9 bases. The CDR3 totals 18 residues. Germline-derived CDR1 and CDR2 are LGHNA and YNFKEQ. J lost 6 bases, V lost 4 bases, and 16 bases had no gene match. CDR3 in DNA: TGTGCCAGCAGCCCGGAAGGGTTGGGGACAGGGATAGTCAATGAGCAGTTCTTC. This gives the protein CASSPEGLGTGIVNEQFF.